This TCR beta chain is drawn from a study of CD8+CD57+ T cells in acquired aplastic anemia. Study-wide background: DNA from sorted CD4+ and CD8+ cells averaged around 3.5 ug.

The CDR3 has 14 amino acids. V dropped 4 bases and J dropped 7 bases, with 17 bases sitting between them. CDR1 LGHDT and CDR2 YNNKEL come from the germline V gene (reference sequence). Sequenced patients had shown CD8+CD57+ cell expansion by flow cytometry. Patients had not yet gotten any therapy when their blood was taken for sampling. The TCR beta profiling, which covered VDJ combination and CDR3 sequence, was carried out using genomic DNA as the template. Each CDR3 protein gets one entry after TCRdb re-called the reads with MiXCR. Here the sample spans 75,000 to 100,000 distinct CDR3 sequences, around 68% being singletons.

This sequence joins TRBV3-1 and TRBJ2-7; perhaps TRBD1 as D (7 bases). The sample was sorted CD4+, CD8+, or CD8+CD57+ T cells (not recorded which) from PBMCs. This clonotype originated in a human donor with aplastic anemia. The CDR3 DNA is TGTGCCAGCAGCCGGAGGGGGCAGGCCCAAGAGCAGTACTTC. Translating it yields CASSRRGQAQEQYF.